A selection of T cell receptor beta chains follows, all from one sample in a study of metastatic and nonmetastatic thyroid tumors. Through MiXCR, TCRdb re-clonotyped the PCR reads. This table has approximately 13,000 clones, about 23% appearing once. The sequencing sample was made of blood. These receptors were taken from a female donor with papillary thyroid cancer or a benign thyroid nodule (not recorded which). Some clones in this sample may be carry-over from other donors' samples. Each CDR3 is given with its conserved first and last residue. The D gene is left open where the match is weak. The listing skips clone size in some rows; elsewhere it reads once, few, many or a size class.

v_call: TRBV20-1
clone_size: .
cdr3_length: 14
j_call: TRBJ2-1
d_call: TRBD2
cdr3_aa: CSSHTGGWGCEQFF
cdr3_nt: TGCAGTTCCCACACCGGGGGGTGGGGCTGTGAGCAGTTCTTC

v_call: TRBV6-1
clone_size: medium-sized
cdr3_length: 12
j_call: TRBJ1-3
d_call: .
cdr3_aa: CASSNNGNTIYF
cdr3_nt: TGTGCCAGCAGTAACAATGGAAACACCATATATTTT

v_call: TRBV10-3
clone_size: medium-sized
cdr3_length: 13
j_call: TRBJ1-1
d_call: .
cdr3_aa: CAIRADSNTEAFF
cdr3_nt: TGTGCCATCCGAGCCGACTCGAACACTGAAGCTTTCTTT

v_call: TRBV5-6
clone_size: .
cdr3_length: 15
j_call: TRBJ1-1
d_call: .
cdr3_aa: CASRPLGGLKTEAFF
cdr3_nt: TGTGCCAGCAGACCGCTAGGGGGACTGAAAACTGAAGCTTTCTTT

v_call: TRBV6-1
clone_size: few
cdr3_length: 14
j_call: TRBJ2-1
d_call: TRBD2
cdr3_aa: CASSEVAGGLEQFF
cdr3_nt: TGTGCCAGCAGTGAAGTAGCGGGAGGACTCGAACAGTTCTTC

v_call: TRBV20-1
clone_size: once
cdr3_length: 12
j_call: TRBJ1-1
d_call: .
cdr3_aa: CSASMKNTEAFF
cdr3_nt: TGCAGTGCTAGTATGAAGAACACTGAAGCTTTCTTT

v_call: TRBV28
clone_size: few
cdr3_length: 12
j_call: TRBJ1-5
d_call: .
cdr3_aa: CASRTSPGRQHF
cdr3_nt: TGTGCCAGCAGGACGTCGCCGGGCCGACAGCATTTT

v_call: TRBV5-4
clone_size: few
cdr3_length: 13
j_call: TRBJ2-1
d_call: .
cdr3_aa: CASSLELYNEQFF
cdr3_nt: TGTGCCAGCAGCCTGGAACTTTACAATGAGCAGTTCTTC

v_call: TRBV19
clone_size: many
cdr3_length: 14
j_call: TRBJ2-5
d_call: TRBD1
cdr3_aa: CASSPQGAGETQYF
cdr3_nt: TGTGCCAGTAGTCCACAGGGGGCCGGAGAGACCCAGTACTTC

v_call: TRBV5-1
clone_size: .
cdr3_length: 15
j_call: TRBJ1-5
d_call: .
cdr3_aa: CASSLGMFANQPQHF
cdr3_nt: TGCGCCAGCAGCTTGGGTATGTTTGCCAATCAGCCCCAGCATTTT

v_call: TRBV24-1
clone_size: medium-sized
cdr3_length: 13
j_call: TRBJ1-2
d_call: TRBD1
cdr3_aa: CATSNQGADGYTF
cdr3_nt: TGTGCCACCAGCAACCAGGGGGCAGACGGCTACACCTTC

v_call: TRBV6-1
clone_size: few
cdr3_length: 14
j_call: TRBJ1-1
d_call: .
cdr3_aa: CATNMGAVYSEAFF
cdr3_nt: TGTGCTACCAATATGGGCGCCGTTTACTCTGAAGCTTTCTTT

v_call: TRBV24-1
clone_size: many
cdr3_length: 18
j_call: TRBJ2-1
d_call: .
cdr3_aa: CATGDPASGRSSYNEQFF
cdr3_nt: TGTGCCACCGGTGACCCCGCATCTGGCAGGAGCTCCTACAATGAGCAGTTCTTC

v_call: TRBV10-1
clone_size: medium-sized
cdr3_length: 16
j_call: TRBJ2-3
d_call: TRBD2
cdr3_aa: CASSPTGTSGSDTQYF
cdr3_nt: TGCGCCAGCAGCCCGACCGGGACTAGCGGGAGTGATACGCAGTATTTT

v_call: TRBV2
clone_size: many
cdr3_length: 17
j_call: TRBJ2-1
d_call: .
cdr3_aa: CASSESLAFSSYNGQFF
cdr3_nt: TGTGCCAGCAGTGAGAGTCTAGCGTTTAGCTCCTACAATGGGCAGTTCTTC

v_call: TRBV11-1
clone_size: many
cdr3_length: 15
j_call: TRBJ2-5
d_call: TRBD2
cdr3_aa: CASSLAGGTQETQYF
cdr3_nt: TGTGCCAGCAGCCTAGCGGGGGGCACTCAAGAGACCCAGTACTTC

v_call: TRBV6-5
clone_size: medium-sized
cdr3_length: 13
j_call: TRBJ1-2
d_call: .
cdr3_aa: CASSYLDLRGYTF
cdr3_nt: TGTGCCAGCAGTTACTTGGACCTTCGCGGCTACACCTTC

v_call: TRBV6-4
clone_size: .
cdr3_length: 16
j_call: TRBJ2-1
d_call: TRBD2
cdr3_aa: CASSESASGGPNEQFF
cdr3_nt: TGTGCCAGCAGTGAATCGGCTAGCGGGGGACCCAATGAGCAGTTCTTC